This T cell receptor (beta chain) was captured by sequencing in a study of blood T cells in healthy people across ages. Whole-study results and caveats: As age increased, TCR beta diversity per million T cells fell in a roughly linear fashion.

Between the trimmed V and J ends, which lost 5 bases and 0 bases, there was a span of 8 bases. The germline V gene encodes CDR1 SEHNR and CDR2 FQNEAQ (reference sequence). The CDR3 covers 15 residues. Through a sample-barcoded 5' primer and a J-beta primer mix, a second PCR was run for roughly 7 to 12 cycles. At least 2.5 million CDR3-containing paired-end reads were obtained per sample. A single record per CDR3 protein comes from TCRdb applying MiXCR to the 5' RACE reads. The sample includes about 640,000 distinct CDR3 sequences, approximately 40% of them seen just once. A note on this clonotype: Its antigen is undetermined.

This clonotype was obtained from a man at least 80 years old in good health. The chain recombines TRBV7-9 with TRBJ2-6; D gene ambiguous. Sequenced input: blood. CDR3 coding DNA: TGTGCCAGCAGCCTGACCCGCTCTGGGGCCAACGTCCTGACTTTC. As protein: CASSLTRSGANVLTF.